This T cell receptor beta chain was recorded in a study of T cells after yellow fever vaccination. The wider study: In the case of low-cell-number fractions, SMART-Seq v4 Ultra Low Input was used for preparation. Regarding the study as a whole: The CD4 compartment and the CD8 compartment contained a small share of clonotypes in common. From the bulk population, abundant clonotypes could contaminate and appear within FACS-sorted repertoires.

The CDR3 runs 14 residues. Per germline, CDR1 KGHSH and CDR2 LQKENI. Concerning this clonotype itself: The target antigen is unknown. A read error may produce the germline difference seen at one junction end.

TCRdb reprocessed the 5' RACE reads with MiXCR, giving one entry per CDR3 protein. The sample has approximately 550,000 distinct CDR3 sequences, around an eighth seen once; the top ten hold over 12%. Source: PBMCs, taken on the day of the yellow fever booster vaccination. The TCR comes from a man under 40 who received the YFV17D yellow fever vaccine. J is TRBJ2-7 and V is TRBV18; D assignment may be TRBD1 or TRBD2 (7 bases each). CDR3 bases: TGTGCCAGGTCACCAGGGGGGGCGAGCTACGAGCAGTACTTC. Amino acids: CARSPGGASYEQYF. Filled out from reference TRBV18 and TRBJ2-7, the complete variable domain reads NAGVMQNPRHLVRRRGQEARLRCSPMKGHSHVYWYRQLPEEGLKFMVYLQKENIIDESGMPKERFSAEFPKEGPSILRIQQVVRGDSAAYFCARSPGGASYEQYFGPGTRLTVT.